This TCR beta chain was retrieved from a study of T-cell memory formation after mild COVID-19. Study-wide results and limits: Cross-reactive memory seemingly joined, as some responding clones were found in pre-infection memory.

Of note for this clonotype: Its cognate antigen is unknown.

TCRdb called the 5' RACE reads again in MiXCR, with one record for every CDR3 protein. Of under 550,000 distinct CDR3 sequences listed, over 15% were seen once; the top ten hold 20% to 25%. This clonotype was obtained from a man younger than 30 who had mild COVID-19 (a few samples of this study predate the infection). Cell type and time point are not known. Sequencing was carried out using PBMCs or a T cell subset sorted from them (not recorded which).

Written as DNA, the CDR3 is TGTGCCAGCAGCCACTCGCCCCGACTAGTATACAATGAGCAGTTCTTC. Amino acids: CASSHSPRLVYNEQFF. The chain is built from TRBV7-3 and TRBJ2-1, with D perhaps matching TRBD2 (6 bases). Trimming cost V 5 bases and J 4 bases, with 18 bases left between them. This CDR3 region has 16 residues. CDR1 is SGHTA, CDR2 FQGTGA, per germline.